These 6 T cell receptor beta chains came from one sample sequenced in a study of cytomegalovirus exposure and HLA in healthy donors. Primers: 60 Vbeta forward and 13 Jbeta reverse. Measured with immunoSEQ multiplex PCR; TCRdb has only the in-frame clones, and not every one. The sample comprises about 180,000 clones, 65% to 80% of which are singletons, and 2% to 3% rests with the top ten. Sequences were obtained from PBMCs. Receptor source: a woman in her 30s in good health and CMV-seropositive.

The chain joins TRBV9 to TRBJ1-3; D not resolved. The CDR3 extends over 15 amino acids. The germline gives CDR1 SGDLS, CDR2 YYNGEE. Trimming stripped 1 base from V and 2 bases from J, with 10 bases between. The CDR3 loop is CASSVSPTTGNTIYF. The CDR3 nucleotides read TGTGCCAGCAGCGTATCACCTACGACTGGAAACACCATATATTTT.

The V call is TRBV15, the J call TRBJ2-3; D unresolved. The CDR3 sequence is 14 residues long. V was clipped by 0 bases and J by 0 bases, with 4 bases between them. The germline V gene encodes CDR1 LNHNV and CDR2 YYDKDF (reference sequence). The CDR3 coding sequence is TGTGCCACCAGCAGAGATACTAGCACAGATACGCAGTATTTT. Protein product: CATSRDTSTDTQYF.

About this clone itself: The sample contains more than one DNA sequence encoding this CDR3. The chain employs TRBV5-4 and TRBJ2-1, with 9 bases matching TRBD1. The CDR3 consists of 15 residues. After removal of 4 bases from V and 1 base from J, the junction contained 3 bases not matched to a gene. CDR1 and CDR2 (germline): SGHNT, YYREEE (reference sequence). CDR3: CASSGGQGSYNEQFF. The CDR3 DNA reads as TGTGCCAGCAGCGGGGGACAGGGATCCTACAATGAGCAGTTCTTC.

V is TRBV6-5 and J is TRBJ2-3; D is perhaps TRBD2 (6 bases). CDR1 and CDR2 (germline): MNHEY, SVGAGI. CDR3 size: 13 residues. Deletions cut 7 bases from V and 4 bases from J, with 12 bases between. CDR3: CASTQGGSDTQYF. The CDR3, as DNA: TGTGCCAGCACCCAGGGAGGTTCAGATACGCAGTATTTT.

V is TRBV21-1 and J is TRBJ1-3. TRBV21-1 is designated a pseudogene. This CDR3 contains 13 residues. CDR3 bases: TGTGCCGGCTCCTCCCGGGGAGAAAACACCATATATTTT. It translates to CAGSSRGENTIYF.

On this clone: The junction shows a germline mismatch at one end, possibly a read error. The J gene is TRBJ2-1, the V gene TRBV7-9, with TRBD2 matching over 11 bases. The germline CDR1 and CDR2 sequences are SEHNR and FQNEAQ (reference sequence). The CDR3 loop spans 17 amino acids. The CDR3 coding sequence is TGTTCCAGCAGCTTATGGGATAGCGGGGGGGGCTACAATGAGCAGTTCTTC. Translating gives CSSSLWDSGGGYNEQFF.